The 14 T cell receptor beta chains below all came from one sample that was sequenced in a study of neurological immune-mediated disorders. TCRdb called the 5' RACE reads again in MiXCR, with one record for every CDR3 protein. In the table there are approximately 30,000 distinct CDR3 sequences, approximately 21% of which are singletons. Sample: PBMCs. These receptors came from a woman aged 55-69 years in good health.

Ten or more counts support this clonotype. The J gene is TRBJ2-7, the V gene TRBV29-1, with D perhaps TRBD1 (5 bases). Trimming removed 4 bases from V and 2 bases from J, with 12 bases in between. The CDR3 sequence is 13 residues long. Germline V gene data show CDR1 as SQVTM and CDR2 as ANQGSEA. The CDR3 nucleotides read TGCAGCGTTGTCGGGCAGGGCCCCTACGAGCAGTACTTC. Its translation: CSVVGQGPYEQYF.

This chain connects TRBV4-2 to TRBJ2-1, with D uncertain. The CDR3 contains 15 residues. Germline V CDR1 and CDR2: LGHNA, YNFKEQ. The V and J ends lost 1 base and 8 bases respectively, with 15 bases between them. CDR3 residues: CASSQGSGPVDEQFF. DNA for the CDR3: TGTGCCAGCAGCCAAGGCTCGGGCCCGGTTGATGAGCAGTTCTTC.

This clonotype was seen repeatedly, ten times or more. The V call is TRBV10-3, the J call TRBJ2-1; 12 bases fit TRBD2. The CDR3 spans 19 residues. J was trimmed by 1 base and V by 0 bases; bases with no gene match: 7. Germline CDR1 and CDR2: ENHRY and SYGVKD. CDR3 region: CAISESASGRAASYNEQFF. CDR3 nucleotide sequence: TGTGCCATCAGTGAGTCCGCTAGCGGGAGGGCCGCGTCCTACAATGAGCAGTTCTTC.

Ten or more counts support this clonotype. J is TRBJ2-1 and V is TRBV4-1, with 9 bases aligning to TRBD2. The junction had 15 bases not matched to a gene; V was cut back by 0 bases and J by 9 bases. From germline, CDR1 is MGHRA and CDR2 YSYEKL. The CDR3 length is 18 residues. CDR3 amino acids: CASSQDRRRGGSGGEQFF. Written as DNA, the CDR3 is TGCGCCAGCAGCCAAGATAGGAGGCGGGGGGGCTCTGGAGGTGAGCAGTTCTTC.

This clonotype occurred a few times. The genes are TRBV28 and TRBJ1-3; D may be TRBD1 (5 bases). Germline values: CDR1 MDHEN, CDR2 SYDVKM. This CDR3 spans 13 amino acids. V was clipped by 3 bases and J by 3 bases, with 6 bases between them. The CDR3 DNA is TGTGCCAGCAGTTTGGGACGTGGAAACACCATATATTTT. As protein: CASSLGRGNTIYF.

The chain combines TRBV30 with TRBJ2-5; D is unclear. Trimming removed 1 base at V and 5 bases at J, with 11 bases between. The length of the CDR3 is 13 residues. Germline CDR1 and CDR2: GTSNPN and SVGIG (reference sequence). DNA of the CDR3: TGTGCCTGGAGTGGACAAATACAGGAGACCCAGTACTTC. Translating gives CAWSGQIQETQYF.

This CDR3 reads CASSFLGGTGSYEQYF. DNA of the CDR3: TGTGCCAGCAGCTTCCTAGGAGGGACAGGGTCCTACGAGCAGTACTTC. V usage is TRBV7-8 and J usage is TRBJ2-7, with 9 bases identical to TRBD1. The CDR3 runs to 16 residues. The junction had 7 bases not matched to a gene; V was cut back by 3 bases and J by 1 base. Germline CDR1 and CDR2: SGHVS and FQNEAQ.

The table lists this clonotype with many counts. The chain couples TRBV20-1 to TRBJ2-3, with 12 positions matching TRBD2. Germline assignment: CDR1 DFQATT and CDR2 SNEGSKA (reference sequence). The trim removed 2 bases at V and 1 base at J, leaving 7 bases unmatched. The CDR3 has 17 amino acids. The DNA of the CDR3 is TGCAGTGCTAGAAGGTCTAGCGGGGGGGCGCGCACAGATACGCAGTATTTT. As protein: CSARRSSGGARTDTQYF.

This clonotype was recorded at least ten times. The V gene is TRBV7-2, the J gene TRBJ2-3, with 9 bases fitting TRBD2. Germline lookup yields CDR1 SGHTA and CDR2 FQGNSA. V dropped 4 bases and J dropped 5; count of bases not matched to a gene: 7. This CDR3 has 15 amino acids. In DNA form, the CDR3 reads TGTGCCAGCAGCTCTAGCGGGATGGTCCAAGATACGCAGTATTTT. As protein: CASSSSGMVQDTQYF.

This clonotype was detected many times. The chain joins TRBV5-1 to TRBJ2-1; possible D gene TRBD2, 7 bases. This CDR3 region has 15 residues. In germline, CDR1 is SGHRS, CDR2 YFSETQ. With 6 bases removed from V and 5 bases from J, the gap between germline ends came to 18 bases. CDR3 nucleotides: TGCGCCAGCAAAGATTCTAGGGGGGGGGACAATGAGCAGTTCTTC. Its protein product is CASKDSRGGDNEQFF. Complete variable domain (other parts from reference TRBV5-1 and TRBJ2-1): KAGVTQTPRYLIKTRGQQVTLSCSPISGHRSVSWYQQTPGQGLQFLFEYFSETQRNKGNFPGRFSGRQFSNSRSEMNVSTLELGDSALYLCASKDSRGGDNEQFFGPGTRLTVL.

In this sample, this clonotype turned up many times. The chain has TRBV5-1 and TRBJ2-7; TRBD1 matches at 8 bases. The V gene's germline CDR1 is SGHRS and CDR2 YFSETQ. Germline trimming cut 0 bases from V and 2 bases from J; bases unmatched to any gene: 4. CDR3 length: 15 residues. The CDR3 sequence: CASSLGGTGAYEQYF. DNA of the CDR3: TGCGCCAGCAGCTTGGGGGGGACAGGAGCCTACGAGCAGTACTTC. The full variable domain, in which reference TRBV5-1 and TRBJ2-7 provide the parts outside the CDR3, is KAGVTQTPRYLIKTRGQQVTLSCSPISGHRSVSWYQQTPGQGLQFLFEYFSETQRNKGNFPGRFSGRQFSNSRSEMNVSTLELGDSALYLCASSLGGTGAYEQYFGPGTRLTVT.

This clonotype was recorded many times. This chain uses TRBV29-1 with TRBJ1-3; D perhaps matches TRBD1 (6 bases). This CDR3 is 14 amino acids long. Germline values: CDR1 SQVTM, CDR2 ANQGSEA. The V end was cut by 2 bases, the J end by 4 bases, with 12 bases between. The CDR3 DNA sequence: TGCAGCGTTGAATCGCCGGGACAAGGAAACACCATATATTTT. Translating it yields CSVESPGQGNTIYF.

This clonotype was recorded at least ten times. CDR3 DNA sequence: TGTGCCAGCTCACCATCAGGGGCGAGTAATTCACCCCTCCACTTT. Its protein is CASSPSGASNSPLHF. The rearrangement uses TRBV18 and TRBJ1-6; D perhaps matches TRBD1 (6 bases). The CDR3 loop spans 15 amino acids. Germline V gene lookup returns CDR1 KGHSH and CDR2 LQKENI. V was cut by 2 bases and J by 6 bases, with 11 bases left in between. Complete variable domain (other parts from reference TRBV18 and TRBJ1-6): NAGVMQNPRHLVRRRGQEARLRCSPMKGHSHVYWYRQLPEEGLKFMVYLQKENIIDESGMPKERFSAEFPKEGPSILRIQQVVRGDSAAYFCASSPSGASNSPLHFGNGTRLTVT.

Many counts were recorded for this clonotype. The chain is built from TRBV3-1 and TRBJ2-1; 8 positions agree with TRBD2. V dropped 5 bases and J dropped 10; count of bases not matched to a gene: 1. The germline V gene has CDR1 LGHDT and CDR2 YNNKEL (reference sequence). This CDR3 has 11 residues. For the CDR3, the DNA is TGTGCCAGCAGCAGACTAGCGGAGCAGTTCTTC. Translated, it gives CASSRLAEQFF.